The 13 T cell receptor beta chains in this list originate from one sample, sequenced in a study of T cell responses to AZD1222 COVID-19 vaccine. Clones were read by immunoSEQ multiplex PCR, and TCRdb kept only the in-frame ones, dropping some. The data contain 90,000 to 120,000 clones, more than 70% of them singletons. The sample consisted of peripheral blood, taken on day 0 of AZD1222 vaccination. The receptor source for this set is an adult in good health.

Here the CDR3 reads CASSQWQGTNEKLFF. In DNA, the CDR3 is TGTGCCAGCAGCCAATGGCAGGGCACTAATGAAAAACTGTTTTTT. The V gene is TRBV11-2, the J gene TRBJ1-4; the D gene is possibly TRBD1 (5 bases). The CDR3 runs to 15 residues. Per the germline V gene, CDR1 is SGHAT and CDR2 is FQNNGV. With 5 bases removed from V and 2 bases from J, the gap between germline ends came to 12 bases.

This clone appeared once. This sequence joins TRBV19 and TRBJ1-5; D unresolved. V dropped 4 bases and J dropped 2 bases, with 9 bases sitting between them. Per germline, CDR1 LNHDA and CDR2 SQIVND (reference sequence). This CDR3 region has 14 residues. The CDR3 loop reads CASSTYSGNQPQHF. The DNA of the CDR3 is TGTGCCAGTAGTACCTACAGCGGCAATCAGCCCCAGCATTTT.

This chain joins TRBV6-5 and TRBJ2-7; 7 bases align to TRBD1. CDR3 size: 14 residues. Unmatched junction bases numbered 5, after V lost 3 bases and J lost 3 bases. Germline V gene sequence: CDR1 MNHEY, CDR2 SVGAGI. The CDR3 region is CASSYNRGHYEQYF. The CDR3 DNA follows: TGTGCCAGCAGTTATAACAGGGGCCACTACGAGCAGTACTTC.

This clone is a singleton in its sample. The chain couples TRBV6-5 to TRBJ1-2; TRBD1 matches at 7 bases. V lost 4 bases, J lost 6 bases, and 11 bases stayed unmatched. The CDR3 is made up of 15 amino acids. Germline CDR1 is MNHEY and CDR2 is SVGAGI. The CDR3, as DNA: TGTGCCAGCAGTTCGACCGGAGAGACAGGGAATGGCTACACCTTC. Translating it yields CASSSTGETGNGYTF.

This chain joins TRBV5-1 and TRBJ2-7; 8 nucleotides line up with TRBD1. The CDR3 runs 14 residues. The germline CDR1 and CDR2 sequences are SGHRS and YFSETQ. Germline trimming cut 4 bases from V and 4 bases from J; bases unmatched to any gene: 7. This CDR3 is CASSKGQGEYEQYF. CDR3 nucleotides: TGCGCCAGCAGCAAAGGACAGGGAGAGTACGAGCAGTACTTC.

The chain carries TRBV6-2 or TRBV6-3 and TRBJ2-7, with 7 bases lining up with TRBD2. The CDR3 is made up of 18 amino acids. Germline lookup yields CDR1 MNHEY and CDR2 SVGEGT. V was pared by 5 bases and J by 2 bases, with 18 bases of the junction left unmatched. CDR3 amino acids: CASSRMGDPLLAAYEQYF. Here the CDR3 DNA reads TGTGCCAGCAGTCGTATGGGAGATCCACTCCTAGCGGCCTACGAGCAGTACTTC.

This chain connects TRBV30 to TRBJ2-2; 7 positions agree with TRBD1. V shed 3 bases and J 4 bases; nucleotides not matched to a gene: 2. CDR3 length equals 13 residues. The germline CDR1 and CDR2 sequences are GTSNPN and SVGIG (reference sequence). CDR3 in amino acids: CAWRHRGTGELFF. The CDR3 bases are TGTGCCTGGAGACACAGGGGCACCGGGGAGCTGTTTTTT.

This chain connects TRBV5-4 to TRBJ1-3; D not certain. The germline V gene has CDR1 SGHNT and CDR2 YYREEE (reference sequence). This CDR3 is built from 14 residues. Trimming pared 0 bases from V and 3 bases from J, leaving 7 bases between. CDR3: CASSLAGGGNTIYF. CDR3 bases: TGTGCCAGCAGCTTGGCTGGCGGTGGAAACACCATATATTTT.

This chain links TRBV2 with TRBJ1-2, with TRBD1 identical over 7 bases. CDR3 length equals 15 residues. Germline V gene lookup returns CDR1 SNHLY and CDR2 FYNNEI. V shed 6 bases and J 5 bases; nucleotides not matched to a gene: 12. CDR3 residues: CASRYGTVRRYGYTF. CDR3 DNA sequence: TGTGCCAGCAGATACGGGACAGTTAGGCGGTATGGCTACACCTTC.

This chain links TRBV27 with TRBJ1-1; no clear D. The CDR3 sequence is 13 residues long. Trimming took 6 bases from V and 0 from J, leaving 8 bases between them. Germline CDR1 and CDR2: MNHEY and SMNVEV (reference sequence). The CDR3 coding sequence is TGTGCCAGCAGGGTCAGAGTGAACACTGAAGCTTTCTTT. Translating gives CASRVRVNTEAFF.

The rearrangement links TRBV27 to TRBJ1-5; D remains ambiguous. Germline lookup yields CDR1 MNHEY and CDR2 SMNVEV (reference sequence). The V gene lost 4 bases and the J gene lost 4 bases, with 8 bases spanning the gap. CDR3 length: 13 amino acids. CDR3: CASSYSKNQPQHF. The DNA for the CDR3 is TGTGCCAGCAGTTATAGTAAAAATCAGCCCCAGCATTTT.

This clone was detected only once. V usage is TRBV28 and J usage is TRBJ2-4; D remains ambiguous. V gave up 6 bases and J gave up 9 bases, with 15 bases separating them. Germline V gene data show CDR1 as MDHEN and CDR2 as SYDVKM. This CDR3 has 13 amino acids. The CDR3 region is CASRAYLGPIQYF. As DNA, the CDR3 is TGTGCCAGCAGAGCATACTTGGGCCCCATTCAGTACTTC.

The V and J genes are TRBV9 and TRBJ1-2; 9 positions match TRBD1. This CDR3 is built from 15 residues. Unmatched junction bases numbered 4, after V lost 0 bases and J lost 4 bases. CDR1 and CDR2 from the germline V gene are SGDLS and YYNGEE. CDR3 nucleotide sequence: TGTGCCAGCAGCGTAGGGACAGGGGCGGCCTATGGCTACACCTTC. This translates into CASSVGTGAAYGYTF.